Presented here are 18 T cell receptor beta chains from one specimen sequenced in a study of shared clonotypes between healthy human individuals. Measured with immunoSEQ multiplex PCR; TCRdb has only the in-frame clones, and not every one. The sample lists 2 million to 2.5 million clones; 85% to 95% were seen once. The specimen sequenced was naive CD4+ T cells from PBMCs. Subset of the sample: CD45RA+ positively selected. Receptors originate from a man aged 18 to 30 in good health. Some clones in this sample may be carry-over from other donors' samples.

The chain has TRBV2 and TRBJ1-1, with D unclear. The V and J ends lost 4 bases and 0 bases respectively, with 9 bases between them. The germline V gene has CDR1 SNHLY and CDR2 FYNNEI. The CDR3 contains 14 residues. CDR3 in amino acids: CASSVLGMNTEAFF. The CDR3 DNA sequence: TGTGCCAGCAGTGTTTTAGGAATGAACACTGAAGCTTTCTTT.

This clone turned up a few times. This chain uses TRBV28 with TRBJ1-5; D not resolved. Trimming removed 5 bases at V and 7 bases at J, with 9 bases between. The V gene's germline CDR1 is MDHEN and CDR2 SYDVKM. The CDR3 extends over 12 amino acids. CDR3 sequence reads: CASSDSRQPQHF. CDR3 nucleotide sequence: TGTGCCAGCAGTGACTCGCGACAGCCCCAGCATTTT.

The J gene is TRBJ2-1, the V gene TRBV25-1, with 9 bases fitting TRBD2. V dropped 4 bases and J dropped 4; count of bases not matched to a gene: 5. Germline V CDR1 and CDR2: MGHDK, SYGVNS. The CDR3 totals 15 residues. The chain's CDR3 is CASSGAGGAYNEQFF. CDR3 in DNA: TGTGCCAGCAGTGGGGCGGGAGGGGCTTACAATGAGCAGTTCTTC.

This rearrangement joins TRBV7-3 to TRBJ1-2; the D is unclear. The CDR3 runs 13 residues. V lost 1 base, J lost 7 bases, and 10 bases lay in between. Germline assignment: CDR1 SGHTA and CDR2 FQGTGA. CDR3 in DNA: TGTGCCAGCAGCTTAAACGGCGGGAGTGGCTACACCTTC. As protein: CASSLNGGSGYTF.

The V gene is TRBV6-1, the J gene TRBJ1-2, with unresolved D. V lost 8 bases, J lost 8 bases, and 21 bases lay in between. Per germline, CDR1 MNHNS and CDR2 SASEGT. The CDR3 consists of 14 residues. CDR3 bases: TGTGCCAGCGCCCCCAGAGTCCTAGTTCGGGGCTACACCTTC. It is translated as CASAPRVLVRGYTF.

V and J are TRBV27 and TRBJ2-2; TRBD1 agrees at 8 bases. Germline CDR1 MNHEY, CDR2 SMNVEV (reference sequence). Unmatched junction bases numbered 4, after V lost 6 bases and J lost 1 base. The CDR3 spans 15 residues. CDR3 sequence: CASRRQGLNTGELFF. The CDR3 DNA follows: TGTGCCAGCAGAAGACAGGGGCTGAACACCGGGGAGCTGTTTTTT.

This clone appeared once. The chain employs TRBV9 and TRBJ2-7, with TRBD2 identical over 11 bases. The CDR3 contains 15 residues. Trimming cost V 4 bases and J 5 bases; bases outside gene matches: 8. Germline V gives CDR1 SGDLS, CDR2 YYNGEE. The CDR3 DNA reads TGTGCCAGCAGCACCCGACTAGCGGGAATTGACGAGCAGTACTTC. It codes for CASSTRLAGIDEQYF.

This chain uses TRBV6-1 with TRBJ1-1; D gene unclear. This CDR3 has 16 residues. The germline V gene has CDR1 MNHNS and CDR2 SASEGT. The V gene lost 0 bases and the J gene lost 1 base, with 12 bases spanning the gap. CDR3 in amino acids: CASSEAADWKNTEAFF. CDR3 sequence (DNA): TGTGCCAGCAGTGAAGCCGCGGACTGGAAGAACACTGAAGCTTTCTTT.

This chain connects TRBV5-1 to TRBJ2-1; D may be TRBD2 (8 bases). V lost 7 bases to trimming and J lost 5 bases, with 19 bases between them. The CDR3 is made up of 15 amino acids. Germline CDR1 is SGHRS and CDR2 is YFSETQ. The CDR3 reads CASAEGAGGHNEQFF. The CDR3 bases are TGCGCCAGCGCGGAGGGGGCGGGAGGCCACAATGAGCAGTTCTTC.

The chain couples TRBV27 to TRBJ2-7; weak D call: TRBD1 (8 bases). CDR1 is MNHEY, CDR2 SMNVEV, per germline (reference sequence). V was shortened by 2 bases and J by 5 bases, with 19 bases between the two germline ends. The CDR3 contains 16 residues. The CDR3 reads CASSLAQGGGVNEQYF. The CDR3 DNA reads TGTGCCAGCAGTTTAGCACAGGGGGGGGGAGTTAACGAGCAGTACTTC.

V usage is TRBV7-9 and J usage is TRBJ2-2, with D hard to call. The CDR3 loop spans 17 amino acids. Germline CDR1 is SEHNR and CDR2 is FQNEAQ (reference sequence). Between the trimmed V and J ends, which lost 5 bases and 3 bases, there was a span of 19 bases. CDR3 in amino acids: CASSLGGSRKYTGELFF. CDR3 DNA sequence: TGTGCCAGCAGCCTAGGCGGCTCGCGGAAGTACACCGGGGAGCTGTTTTTT.

The chain carries TRBV5-8 and TRBJ1-5, with a possible D match to TRBD1 (5 bases). V lost 4 bases and J 4 bases, leaving 12 bases between the germline ends. The germline V gene encodes CDR1 SGHTS and CDR2 YDEGEE. This CDR3 has 14 amino acids. Here the CDR3 reads CASSHGTVNQPQHF. The CDR3 DNA is TGTGCCAGCAGCCACGGGACGGTTAATCAGCCCCAGCATTTT.

CDR3 nucleotides: TGTGCCAGCAGCTTAAACCCTGAAAAACTGTTTTTT. Its translation is CASSLNPEKLFF. V gene TRBV7-9 combines with J gene TRBJ1-4; no firm D call. Germline lookup yields CDR1 SEHNR and CDR2 FQNEAQ (reference sequence). V lost 2 bases to trimming and J lost 7 bases, with 5 bases between them. This CDR3 region has 12 residues. Full variable domain (missing parts from reference TRBV7-9 and TRBJ1-4): DTGVSQNPRHKITKRGQNVTFRCDPISEHNRLYWYRQTLGQGPEFLTYFQNEAQLEKSRLLSDRFSAERPKGSFSTLEIQRTEQGDSAMYLCASSLNPEKLFFGSGTQLSVL.

The DNA of the CDR3 is TGTGCCAGCAGGGTTGGGACCCTCTATAATTCACCCCTCCACTTT. It encodes CASRVGTLYNSPLHF. V gene TRBV27 combines with J gene TRBJ1-6; D perhaps matches TRBD1 (5 bases). Germline CDR1 is MNHEY and CDR2 is SMNVEV (reference sequence). The V end was cut by 6 bases, the J end by 3 bases, with 12 bases between. The CDR3 spans 15 residues.

This clone was picked up one time. This chain uses TRBV5-1 with TRBJ2-1; 9 nucleotides match TRBD2. The CDR3 is made up of 14 amino acids. Germline CDR1 SGHRS, CDR2 YFSETQ. J was trimmed by 10 bases and V by 0 bases; bases with no gene match: 5. DNA of the CDR3: TGCGCCAGCAGCTTGGCCACTAGCGGGTACGAGCAGTTCTTC. Its translation is CASSLATSGYEQFF.

J is TRBJ2-7 and V is TRBV7-2; D is ambiguous. This CDR3 is 13 amino acids long. The V end was cut by 1 base, the J end by 6 bases, with 10 bases between. Germline V gene sequence: CDR1 SGHTA, CDR2 FQGNSA. The CDR3 region is CASSLGSYSEQYF. In DNA, the CDR3 is TGTGCCAGCAGCTTAGGATCTTACAGCGAGCAGTACTTC.

The chain recombines TRBV7-3 with TRBJ2-5; D not resolved. CDR1 is SGHTA, CDR2 FQGTGA, per germline. The CDR3 is 16 amino acids. Trimming shortened V by 5 bases and J by 5 bases, and 21 bases separated the two germline ends. The CDR3 protein is CASSTHHRLGRETQYF. The CDR3 nucleotides read TGTGCCAGCAGCACACACCACCGCCTCGGTAGGGAGACCCAGTACTTC.

This clone was observed once. The chain has TRBV6-1 and TRBJ1-4; D gene ambiguous. Trimming cost V 7 bases and J 6 bases, with 15 bases left between them. There are 14 residues in the CDR3. Germline assignment: CDR1 MNHNS and CDR2 SASEGT. The CDR3, as DNA: TGTGCCAGCATCAACCCCTCATGGCATGAAAAACTGTTTTTT. Translation gives CASINPSWHEKLFF.